The present T cell receptor beta chain was sequenced within a study of cytomegalovirus exposure and HLA in healthy donors. PCR employed 60 Vbeta and 13 Jbeta primers. The table came from immunoSEQ multiplex PCR; TCRdb's copy has only in-frame clones and leaves some out. The table records 100,000 to 130,000 clones, 77% of them present only once. CDR3 length: 16 amino acids. CDR1 SGHNT and CDR2 YENEEA come from the germline V gene. This sequence originates from a male donor in good health and CMV-seronegative. What was sequenced was PBMCs. This chain uses TRBV11-3 with TRBJ2-5; the match to TRBD2 covers 14 bases. Gene TRBJ2-7 matches the end of the DNA better, so the J call may be wrong. The CDR3 protein is CASSSGTSGSSYEQYF. For the CDR3, the DNA is TGTGCCAGCAGCTCGGGGACTAGCGGGAGCTCCTACGAGCAGTACTTC.